Presented here are 15 T cell receptor beta chains from one specimen sequenced in a study of blood T cell repertoires in COVID-19 (dated by TCRdb to 2018 to 2021). To prepare the library, the immunoSEQ multiplex PCR assay was applied. TCRdb obtained this table from immuneACCESS and retained in-frame rearrangements with V and J assigned. These tables miss some clones; where compared with another copy, unresolved V genes account for less than half of the shortfall, and the remainder is unexplained. The sample records about 430,000 clones, approximately 90% of which are singletons. The ten largest account for 0.7% to 0.85% of the sample. Sequencing used peripheral blood. These receptors all come from a man between 18 and 29 years old with COVID-19, enrolled during active disease.

V usage is TRBV6-5 and J usage is TRBJ1-2, with 7 positions matching TRBD1. The CDR3 runs to 14 residues. J was trimmed by 2 bases and V by 5 bases; bases with no gene match: 5. Germline V CDR1 and CDR2: MNHEY, SVGAGI. CDR3: CASSKSTGNYGYTF. The DNA of the CDR3 is TGTGCCAGCAGTAAATCGACAGGGAACTATGGCTACACCTTC.

About this clone itself: In the same sample, other DNA sequences code for this CDR3. The J gene is TRBJ2-7, the V gene TRBV12-3 or TRBV12-4, with 8 positions matching TRBD1. The CDR3 has 13 residues. V was clipped by 6 bases and J by 2 bases; unmatched bases: 3. The CDR3 DNA sequence: TGTGCCAGCAGCCCGGGACAGGCCTACGAGCAGTACTTC. Its protein is CASSPGQAYEQYF.

The chain has TRBV30 and TRBJ1-1; 7 nucleotides align to TRBD1. Germline V lookup: CDR1 GTSNPN, CDR2 SVGIG (reference sequence). V lost 1 base to trimming and J lost 5 bases; unmatched junction nucleotides: 4. The CDR3 has 13 residues. The CDR3 loop is CAWSAQGVTEAFF. The CDR3, as DNA: TGTGCCTGGAGTGCGCAGGGGGTAACTGAAGCTTTCTTT.

The CDR3 sequence is CASSRPQGQYNSPLHF. CDR3 nucleotide sequence: TGTGCCAGCAGCCGTCCCCAGGGACAGTATAATTCACCCCTCCACTTT. The genes are TRBV4-2 and TRBJ1-6, with TRBD1 identical over 7 bases. V gave up 4 bases and J gave up 4 bases; unmatched junction bases: 7. CDR3 length equals 16 residues. From germline, CDR1 is LGHNA and CDR2 YNFKEQ.

CDR3 nucleotide sequence: TGTGCCAGTAGTAGTCACTACAGGGGAGGCCCTAATCAGCCCCAGCATTTT. Translated, it gives CASSSHYRGGPNQPQHF. J is TRBJ1-5 and V is TRBV19; 7 positions agree with TRBD1. This CDR3 region has 17 residues. In germline, CDR1 is LNHDA, CDR2 SQIVND (reference sequence). J gave up 4 bases and V 4 bases, and 13 bases lay outside the gene matches.

The chain couples TRBV10-3 to TRBJ2-7, with 8 bases aligning to TRBD1. V gave up 1 base and J gave up 5 bases; unmatched junction bases: 4. Germline V CDR1 and CDR2: ENHRY, SYGVKD. This CDR3 comprises 14 residues. CDR3 region: CAISEYQGANEQYF. The CDR3, as DNA: TGTGCCATCAGTGAGTATCAGGGGGCGAACGAGCAGTACTTC.

The chain uses TRBV7-9 and TRBJ2-5; the match to TRBD1 covers 7 bases. The germline gives CDR1 SEHNR, CDR2 FQNEAQ (reference sequence). The CDR3 sequence is 14 residues long. Losses at the gene ends were 2 bases for V and 3 bases for J; bases not matched to a gene: 3. The CDR3 loop reads CASSLPGTEETQYF. CDR3 sequence (DNA): TGTGCCAGCAGCTTACCGGGGACAGAAGAGACCCAGTACTTC.

V gene TRBV5-5 combines with J gene TRBJ1-5; 10 bases agree with TRBD1. V trimming: 3 bases; J trimming: 4 bases; junction bases outside the gene matches: 4. Germline CDR1 reads SGHKS; CDR2 reads YYEKEE (reference sequence). The CDR3 runs to 15 residues. The CDR3 loop reads CASSWDRGRNQPQHF. The DNA of the CDR3 is TGTGCCAGCAGCTGGGACAGGGGAAGAAATCAGCCCCAGCATTTT.

The rearrangement uses TRBV9 and TRBJ1-2; 7 nucleotides line up with TRBD1. CDR1 and CDR2 (germline): SGDLS, YYNGEE. There are 14 residues in the CDR3. After removal of 3 bases from V and 3 bases from J, the junction contained 5 bases not matched to a gene. CDR3 nucleotide sequence: TGTGCCAGCAGCGCACCGACAGGGTACTATGGCTACACCTTC. It specifies CASSAPTGYYGYTF.

The genes are TRBV25-1 and TRBJ1-1, with a weak D call TRBD1 (6 bases). The germline CDR1 and CDR2 sequences are MGHDK and SYGVNS. V was shortened by 1 base and J by 5 bases, with 14 bases between the two germline ends. This CDR3 has 15 residues. CDR3 in DNA: TGTGCCAGCAGTGAATGGGGGGGCGCGGGGACTGAAGCTTTCTTT. This sequence encodes CASSEWGGAGTEAFF.

The rearrangement joins TRBV4-1 to TRBJ2-3, with no clear D. The CDR3 is made up of 14 amino acids. V lost 1 base, J lost 5 bases, and 10 bases lay in between. Per the germline V gene, CDR1 is MGHRA and CDR2 is YSYEKL. Written as DNA, the CDR3 is TGCGCCAGCAGCCAAGTCAATCCGGGAGATACGCAGTATTTT. Residues: CASSQVNPGDTQYF.

The V and J genes are TRBV12-3 or TRBV12-4 and TRBJ1-5, with D perhaps matching TRBD1 (6 bases). V gave up 4 bases and J gave up 9 bases, with 13 bases separating them. This CDR3 has 13 amino acids. The DNA of the CDR3 is TGTGCCAGCAGTTACGAGACAGGTCTGCCCCAGCATTTT. It specifies CASSYETGLPQHF.

The rearrangement uses TRBV2 and TRBJ1-2; weak D call: TRBD1 (6 bases). The CDR3 is made up of 16 amino acids. Germline CDR1 and CDR2: SNHLY and FYNNEI. The V end was cut by 4 bases, the J end by 1 base, with 16 bases between. CDR3 in DNA: TGTGCCAGCAGTGGAATGGGGGCTCGGTTTAACTATGGCTACACCTTC. Amino acids: CASSGMGARFNYGYTF.

The rearrangement links TRBV24-1 to TRBJ2-3; tentatively, D is TRBD1 (5 bases). CDR1 and CDR2 (germline): KGHDR, SFDVKD. The V end lost 1 base, the J end lost 6 bases, and 10 bases lay between the germline ends. The CDR3 extends over 14 amino acids. The CDR3 DNA sequence: TGTGCCACCAGTGATTTAATGGGGCTGGATACGCAGTATTTT. Its protein is CATSDLMGLDTQYF.

The chain uses TRBV11-2 and TRBJ2-7; maybe TRBD1 (5 bases). The germline V gene has CDR1 SGHAT and CDR2 FQNNGV. The CDR3 has 13 residues. V was clipped by 4 bases and J by 2 bases, with 9 bases between them. CDR3 loop: CASSSRVTYEQYF. The CDR3 region has the DNA TGTGCCAGCAGCTCCAGGGTCACCTACGAGCAGTACTTC.